This T cell receptor beta chain is drawn from a study of CD8 T cells in ankylosing spondylitis. On this clonotype: Its specificity is unknown.

Findings and limits, study-wide: Typical of ankylosing spondylitis blood, it appeared, was a TCR beta motif of eight highly homologous variants. There was reportedly significant enrichment of clones that were disease-linked in matched ankylosing spondylitis synovial fluid. As for the disease-linked clones, they showed a CD8+ phenotype and occurred at relatively low frequencies in peripheral blood.

Trimming removed 0 bases from V and 6 bases from J, with 8 bases in between. The V gene's germline CDR1 is SQVTM and CDR2 ANQGSEA. The CDR3 covers 12 residues. Making use of molecular barcodes, quantitative 5'-RACE generated TCR beta libraries. TCRdb re-analysed the 5' RACE reads in MiXCR, keeping a single row per CDR3 protein. The sample shows 250,000 or so distinct CDR3 sequences, about 24% of them seen only once. This receptor was taken from a male donor with ankylosing spondylitis or in good health (not recorded which). Sequenced sample: blood, either unsorted or a sorted T cell fraction (not recorded which). This sequence joins TRBV29-1 and TRBJ2-5; D gene uncertain. CDR3 nucleotide sequence: TGCAGCGTTGAAGAGGCAGCACAGACCCAGTACTTC. This encodes CSVEEAAQTQYF.